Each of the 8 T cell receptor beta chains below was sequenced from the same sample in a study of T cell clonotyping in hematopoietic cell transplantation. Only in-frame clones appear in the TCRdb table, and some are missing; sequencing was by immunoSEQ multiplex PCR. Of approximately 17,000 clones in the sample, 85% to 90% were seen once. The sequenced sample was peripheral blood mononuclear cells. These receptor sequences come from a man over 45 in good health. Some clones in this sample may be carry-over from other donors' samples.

CDR3 sequence: CASSDRVPPYEQYF. CDR3 in DNA: TGTGCCAGCAGTGACAGGGTCCCCCCCTACGAGCAGTACTTC. This chain links TRBV28 with TRBJ2-7; 7 bases match TRBD1. The CDR3 length is 14 residues. Germline V CDR1 and CDR2: MDHEN, SYDVKM. Unmatched junction bases numbered 6, after V lost 5 bases and J lost 2 bases.

This CDR3 reads CASSQEGWRLAGEETQYF. The CDR3 region has the DNA TGTGCCAGCAGCCAAGAAGGGTGGCGACTAGCGGGGGAAGAGACCCAGTACTTC. The chain employs TRBV14 and TRBJ2-5; 12 bases agree with TRBD2. This CDR3 region has 18 residues. V shed 0 bases, J shed 3 bases, and the junction held 8 bases outside the gene matches. Germline V lookup: CDR1 SGHDN, CDR2 FVKESK.

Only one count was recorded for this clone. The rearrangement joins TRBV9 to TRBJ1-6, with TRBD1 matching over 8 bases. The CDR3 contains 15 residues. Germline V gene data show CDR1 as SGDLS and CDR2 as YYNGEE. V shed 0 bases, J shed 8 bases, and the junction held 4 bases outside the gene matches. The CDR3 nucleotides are TGTGCCAGCAGCGTAGTAGAGACAGGGGATTCACCCCTCCACTTT. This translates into CASSVVETGDSPLHF. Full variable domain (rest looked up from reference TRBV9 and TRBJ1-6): DSGVTQTPKHLITATGQRVTLRCSPRSGDLSVYWYQQSLDQGLQFLIQYYNGEERAKGNILERFSAQQFPDLHSELNLSSLELGDSALYFCASSVVETGDSPLHFGNGTRLTVT.

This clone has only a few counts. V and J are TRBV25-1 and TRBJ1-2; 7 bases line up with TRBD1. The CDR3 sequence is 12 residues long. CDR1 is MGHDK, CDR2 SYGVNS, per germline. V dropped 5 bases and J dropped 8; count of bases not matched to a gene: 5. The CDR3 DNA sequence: TGTGCCAGCAGTAAGGGGGCTGGAGGCTACACCTTC. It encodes CASSKGAGGYTF.

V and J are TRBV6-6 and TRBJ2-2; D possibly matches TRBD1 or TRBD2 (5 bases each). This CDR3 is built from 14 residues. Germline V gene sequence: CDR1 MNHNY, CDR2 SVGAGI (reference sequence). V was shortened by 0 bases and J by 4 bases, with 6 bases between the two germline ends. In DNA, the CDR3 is TGTGCCAGCAGTTACTCGGGGGTCACCGGGGAGCTGTTTTTT. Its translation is CASSYSGVTGELFF.

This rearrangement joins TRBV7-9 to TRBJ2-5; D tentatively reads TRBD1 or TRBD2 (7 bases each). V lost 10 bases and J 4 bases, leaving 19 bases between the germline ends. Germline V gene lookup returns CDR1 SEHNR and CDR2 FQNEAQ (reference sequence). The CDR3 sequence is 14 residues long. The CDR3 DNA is TGTGCCATCAACGGGGAGGGGGCAAGAGAGACCCAGTACTTC. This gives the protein CAINGEGARETQYF.

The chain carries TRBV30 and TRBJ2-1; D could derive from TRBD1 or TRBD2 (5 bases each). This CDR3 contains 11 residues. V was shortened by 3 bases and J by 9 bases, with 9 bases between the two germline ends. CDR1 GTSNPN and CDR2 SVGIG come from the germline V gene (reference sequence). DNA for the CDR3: TGTGCCTGGAGCGAGGGGACTGAGCAGTTCTTC. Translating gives CAWSEGTEQFF.

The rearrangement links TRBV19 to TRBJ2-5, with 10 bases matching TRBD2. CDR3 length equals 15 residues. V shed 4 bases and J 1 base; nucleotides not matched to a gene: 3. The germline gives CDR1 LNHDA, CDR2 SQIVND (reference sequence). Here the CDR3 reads CASSTSGGTQETQYF. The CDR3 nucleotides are TGTGCCAGTAGTACTAGCGGGGGCACCCAAGAGACCCAGTACTTC. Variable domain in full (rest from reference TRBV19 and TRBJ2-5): DGGITQSPKYLFRKEGQNVTLSCEQNLNHDAMYWYRQDPGQGLRLIYYSQIVNDFQKGDIAEGYSVSREKKESFPLTVTSAQKNPTAFYLCASSTSGGTQETQYFGPGTRLLVL.